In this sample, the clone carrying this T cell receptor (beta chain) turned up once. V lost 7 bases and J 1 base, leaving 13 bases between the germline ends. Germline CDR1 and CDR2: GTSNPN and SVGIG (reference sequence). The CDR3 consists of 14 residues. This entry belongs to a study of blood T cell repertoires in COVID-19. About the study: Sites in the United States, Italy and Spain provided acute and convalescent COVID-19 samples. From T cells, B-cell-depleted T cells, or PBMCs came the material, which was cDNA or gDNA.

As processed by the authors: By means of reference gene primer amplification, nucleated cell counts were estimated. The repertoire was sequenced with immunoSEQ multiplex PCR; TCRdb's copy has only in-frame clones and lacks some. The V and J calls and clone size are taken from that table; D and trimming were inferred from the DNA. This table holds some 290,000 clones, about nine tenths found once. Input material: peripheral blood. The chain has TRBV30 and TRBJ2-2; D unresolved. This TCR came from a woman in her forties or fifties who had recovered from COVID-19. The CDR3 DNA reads TGTGCCTCGACAATACAGAGGAACACCGGGGAGCTGTTTTTT. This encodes CASTIQRNTGELFF.